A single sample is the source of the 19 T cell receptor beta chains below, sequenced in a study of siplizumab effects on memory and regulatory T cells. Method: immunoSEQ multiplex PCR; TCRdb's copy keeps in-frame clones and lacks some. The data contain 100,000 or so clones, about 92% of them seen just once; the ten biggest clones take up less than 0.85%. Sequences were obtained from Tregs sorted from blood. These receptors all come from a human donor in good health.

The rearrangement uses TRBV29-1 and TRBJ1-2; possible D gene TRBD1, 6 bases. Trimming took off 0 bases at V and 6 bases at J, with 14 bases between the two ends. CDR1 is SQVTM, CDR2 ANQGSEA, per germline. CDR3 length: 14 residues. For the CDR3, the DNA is TGCAGCGTTGAAGATCAGGCAGGGGAGGATGGCTACACCTTC. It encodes CSVEDQAGEDGYTF. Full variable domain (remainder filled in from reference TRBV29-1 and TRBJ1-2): SAVISQKPSRDICQRGTSLTIQCQVDSQVTMMFWYRQQPGQSLTLIATANQGSEATYESGFVIDKFPISRPNLTFSTLTVSNMSPEDSSIYLCSVEDQAGEDGYTFGSGTRLTVV.

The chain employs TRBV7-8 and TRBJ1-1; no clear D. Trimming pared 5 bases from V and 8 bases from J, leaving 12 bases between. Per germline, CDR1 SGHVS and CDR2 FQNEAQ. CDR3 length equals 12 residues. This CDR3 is CASSPRSGEAFF. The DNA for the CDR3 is TGTGCCAGCAGCCCTAGGTCGGGGGAAGCTTTCTTT. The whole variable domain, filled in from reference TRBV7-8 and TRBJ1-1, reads GAGVSQSPRYKVAKRGQDVALRCDPISGHVSLFWYQQALGQGPEFLTYFQNEAQLDKSGLPSDRFFAERPEGSVSTLKIQRTQQEDSAVYLCASSPRSGEAFFGQGTRLTVV.

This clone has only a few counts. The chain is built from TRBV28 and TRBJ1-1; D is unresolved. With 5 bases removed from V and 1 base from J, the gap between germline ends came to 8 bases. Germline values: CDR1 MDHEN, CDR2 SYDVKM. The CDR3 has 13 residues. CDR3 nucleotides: TGTGCCAGCAGTCGACATTCGAACACTGAAGCTTTCTTT. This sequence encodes CASSRHSNTEAFF.

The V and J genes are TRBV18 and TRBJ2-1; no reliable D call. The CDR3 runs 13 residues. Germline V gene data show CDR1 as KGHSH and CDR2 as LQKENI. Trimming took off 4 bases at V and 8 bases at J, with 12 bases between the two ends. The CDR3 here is CASSLPPTHEQFF. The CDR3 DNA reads TGTGCCAGCTCACTGCCCCCCACCCATGAGCAGTTCTTC.

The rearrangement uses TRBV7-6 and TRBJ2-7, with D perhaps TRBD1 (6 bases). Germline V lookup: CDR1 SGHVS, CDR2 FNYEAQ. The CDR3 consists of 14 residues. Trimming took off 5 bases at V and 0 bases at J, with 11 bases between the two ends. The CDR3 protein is CASSATGLSYEQYF. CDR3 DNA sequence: TGTGCCAGCAGCGCTACAGGGCTCTCCTACGAGCAGTACTTC.

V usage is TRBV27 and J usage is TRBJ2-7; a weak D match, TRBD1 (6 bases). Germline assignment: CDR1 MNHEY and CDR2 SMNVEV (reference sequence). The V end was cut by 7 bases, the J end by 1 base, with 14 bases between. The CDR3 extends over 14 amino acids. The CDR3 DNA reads TGTGCCAGCAAGCGGACAGAGATTTCCTACGAGCAGTACTTC. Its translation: CASKRTEISYEQYF.

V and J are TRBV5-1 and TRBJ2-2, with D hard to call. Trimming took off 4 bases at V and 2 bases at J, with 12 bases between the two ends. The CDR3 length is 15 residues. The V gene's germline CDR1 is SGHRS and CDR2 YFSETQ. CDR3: CASSPSTLNTGELFF. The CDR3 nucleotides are TGCGCCAGCAGCCCCTCAACGTTAAACACCGGGGAGCTGTTTTTT.

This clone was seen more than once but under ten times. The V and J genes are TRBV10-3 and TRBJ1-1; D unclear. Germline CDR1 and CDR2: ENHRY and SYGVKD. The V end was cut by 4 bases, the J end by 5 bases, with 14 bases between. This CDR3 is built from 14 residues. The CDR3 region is CAISGFGVGTEAFF. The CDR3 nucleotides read TGTGCCATCAGTGGATTCGGGGTTGGGACTGAAGCTTTCTTT.

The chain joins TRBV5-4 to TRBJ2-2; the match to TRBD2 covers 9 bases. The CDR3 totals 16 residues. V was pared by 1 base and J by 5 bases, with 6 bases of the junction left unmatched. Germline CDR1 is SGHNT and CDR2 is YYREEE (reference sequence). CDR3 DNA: TGTGCCAGCAGCTTGCTGGGACTAGCAGGGACCGGGGAGCTGTTTTTT. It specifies CASSLLGLAGTGELFF.

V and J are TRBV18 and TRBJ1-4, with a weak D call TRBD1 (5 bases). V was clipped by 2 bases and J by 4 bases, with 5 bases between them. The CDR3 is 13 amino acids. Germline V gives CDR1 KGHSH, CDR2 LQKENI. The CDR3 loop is CASSPRGNEKLFF. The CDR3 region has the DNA TGTGCCAGCTCACCAAGGGGTAATGAAAAACTGTTTTTT.

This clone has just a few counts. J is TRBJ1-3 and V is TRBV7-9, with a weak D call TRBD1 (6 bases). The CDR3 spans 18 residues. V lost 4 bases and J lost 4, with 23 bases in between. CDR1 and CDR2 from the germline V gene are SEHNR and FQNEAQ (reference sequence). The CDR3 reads CASSSGPGTLLSGNTIYF. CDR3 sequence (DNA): TGTGCCAGCAGCTCAGGGCCGGGGACACTGTTATCAGGAAACACCATATATTTT.

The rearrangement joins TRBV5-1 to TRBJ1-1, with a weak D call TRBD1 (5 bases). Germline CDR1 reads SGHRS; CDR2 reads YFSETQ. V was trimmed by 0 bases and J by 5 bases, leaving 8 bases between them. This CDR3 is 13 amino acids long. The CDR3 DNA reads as TGCGCCAGCAGCTTGGGAGGGGTAACTGAAGCTTTCTTT. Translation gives CASSLGGVTEAFF.

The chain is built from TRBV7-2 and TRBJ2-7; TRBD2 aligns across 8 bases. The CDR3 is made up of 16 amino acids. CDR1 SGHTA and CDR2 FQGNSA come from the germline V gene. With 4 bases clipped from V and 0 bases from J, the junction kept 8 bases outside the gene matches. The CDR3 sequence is CASSYAPSGSSYEQYF. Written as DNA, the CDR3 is TGTGCCAGCAGCTATGCACCCAGCGGGAGCTCCTACGAGCAGTACTTC.

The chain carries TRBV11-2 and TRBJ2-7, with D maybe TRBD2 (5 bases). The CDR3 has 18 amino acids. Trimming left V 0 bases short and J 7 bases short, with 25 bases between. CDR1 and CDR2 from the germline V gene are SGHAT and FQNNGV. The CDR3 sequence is CASSLDVWGAASAGEQYF. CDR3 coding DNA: TGTGCCAGCAGCTTAGATGTCTGGGGAGCAGCCTCTGCTGGGGAGCAGTACTTC. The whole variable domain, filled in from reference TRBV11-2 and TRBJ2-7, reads EAGVAQSPRYKIIEKRQSVAFWCNPISGHATLYWYQQILGQGPKLLIQFQNNGVVDDSQLPKDRFSAERLKGVDSTLKIQPAKLEDSAVYLCASSLDVWGAASAGEQYFGPGTRLTVT.

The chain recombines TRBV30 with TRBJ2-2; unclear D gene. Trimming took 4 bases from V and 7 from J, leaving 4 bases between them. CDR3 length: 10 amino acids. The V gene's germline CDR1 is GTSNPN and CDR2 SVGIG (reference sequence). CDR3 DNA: TGTGCCTGGACCGGCGGGGAGCTGTTTTTT. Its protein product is CAWTGGELFF.

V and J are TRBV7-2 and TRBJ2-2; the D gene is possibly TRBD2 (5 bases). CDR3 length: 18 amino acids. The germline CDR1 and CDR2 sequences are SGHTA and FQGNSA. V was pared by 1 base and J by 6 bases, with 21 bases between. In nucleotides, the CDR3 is TGTGCCAGCAGCTTAGATTTTTTCGGGGATTTCGTCCCCGGGGAGCTGTTTTTT. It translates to CASSLDFFGDFVPGELFF.

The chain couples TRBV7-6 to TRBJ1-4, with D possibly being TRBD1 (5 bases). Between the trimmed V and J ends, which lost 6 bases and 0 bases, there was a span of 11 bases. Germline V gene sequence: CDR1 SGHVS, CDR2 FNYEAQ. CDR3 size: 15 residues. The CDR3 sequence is CASSHGHTTNEKLFF. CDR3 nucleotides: TGTGCCAGCAGTCACGGACATACAACTAATGAAAAACTGTTTTTT. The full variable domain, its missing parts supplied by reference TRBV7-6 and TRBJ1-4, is GAGVSQSPRYKVTKRGQDVALRCDPISGHVSLYWYRQALGQGPEFLTYFNYEAQQDKSGLPNDRFSAERPEGSISTLTIQRTEQRDSAMYRCASSHGHTTNEKLFFGSGTQLSVL.

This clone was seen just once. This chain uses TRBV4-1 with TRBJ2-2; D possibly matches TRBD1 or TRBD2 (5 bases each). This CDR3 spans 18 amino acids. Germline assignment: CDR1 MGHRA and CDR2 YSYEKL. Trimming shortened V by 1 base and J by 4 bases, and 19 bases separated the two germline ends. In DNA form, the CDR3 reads TGCGCCAGCAGCCAAGCTCAGGGAGTAGCTTTGGTCACCGGGGAGCTGTTTTTT. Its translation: CASSQAQGVALVTGELFF.

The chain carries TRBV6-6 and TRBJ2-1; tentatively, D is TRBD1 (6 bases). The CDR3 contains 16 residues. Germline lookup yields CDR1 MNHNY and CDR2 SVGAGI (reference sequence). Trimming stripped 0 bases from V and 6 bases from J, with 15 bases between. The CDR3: CASSYSFSRGFNEQFF. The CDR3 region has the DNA TGTGCCAGCAGTTACTCGTTTTCGAGGGGGTTCAATGAGCAGTTCTTC.